This T cell receptor (beta chain) was identified in a study of Ad26.COV2.S vaccination and SARS-CoV-2 variants. Treatment of the sample: 15 to 20 received Ad26.COV2.S at low or high dose, single or two shots; roughly five received placebo; per-sample allocation not given. Sampling was done on day 63 after the first vaccine or placebo injection. This clone was picked up one time. Germline V gene data show CDR1 as WSHSY and CDR2 as SAAADI. The CDR3 length is 14 residues. V dropped 6 bases and J dropped 1 base, with 13 bases sitting between them. TCRdb's copy holds only in-frame clones and misses some; the assay was immunoSEQ multiplex PCR. Among over 400,000 clones listed, about nine tenths were seen once.

The sample here was peripheral blood, taken in a trial of Ad26.COV2.S vaccine versus placebo. The TCR was taken from a person between 18 and 59 years old who received the Ad26.COV2.S COVID-19 vaccine or a placebo. The chain carries TRBV10-2 and TRBJ2-7; D is ambiguous. The CDR3 reads CASRGLTESYEQYF. The CDR3 nucleotides are TGCGCCAGCAGGGGCCTCACAGAGTCCTACGAGCAGTACTTC.